This TCR beta chain was sequenced during a study of cytomegalovirus exposure and HLA in healthy donors. Concerning this clone itself: The target antigen is unknown.

Study-wide results and caveats: A reported reduction in N-insertions relative to the roughly 710-donor mean was seen in an Asian-associated ancestry cluster in a later analysis.

With 7 bases removed from V and 3 bases from J, the gap between germline ends came to 10 bases. The CDR3 runs to 11 residues. Germline CDR1 and CDR2: SQVTM and ANQGSEA. Primers: 60 Vbeta forward and 13 Jbeta reverse. Only in-frame clones appear in the TCRdb table, and some are missing; sequencing was by immunoSEQ multiplex PCR. The repertoire holds 130,000 to 150,000 clones, with roughly four fifths as singletons. This clonotype was obtained from a woman between 45 and 65 years old in good health and CMV-seronegative. The source material was PBMCs. V usage is TRBV29-1 and J usage is TRBJ2-7; tentatively, D is TRBD1 (6 bases). CDR3 DNA sequence: TGCAGCGGCCGGGACAACTACGAGCAGTACTTC. Its translation: CSGRDNYEQYF.